These 9 T cell receptor beta chains came from one sample sequenced in a study of T cell responses to AZD1222 COVID-19 vaccine (dated by TCRdb to the early 2020s). What this sample's time point label stands for: sample from adult after SARS-CoV-2 infection, after symptom onset. The library was built by means of the immunoSEQ multiplex PCR assay. The immuneACCESS repertoire file appears here via TCRdb, limited to in-frame rearrangements. These files lack a portion of the clones; in checked studies, under half of the deficit traces to unresolved V genes, and the cause of the others is not known. The sample table contains 110,000 to 150,000 clones; only one count was recorded for 90% to 95% of them. The top ten clones comprise 9.5% to 15% of the sample. Sequenced here: peripheral blood, sampled after recovery from COVID-19. These receptors all stem from an adult who had recovered from COVID-19.

V usage is TRBV27 and J usage is TRBJ2-2; D not certain. This CDR3 comprises 13 residues. V lost 0 bases, J lost 7 bases, and 6 bases lay in between. Germline CDR1 is MNHEY and CDR2 is SMNVEV (reference sequence). This CDR3 reads CASSLSRVGELFF. CDR3 sequence (DNA): TGTGCCAGCAGTTTATCCCGGGTCGGGGAGCTGTTTTTT.

The chain recombines TRBV5-6 with TRBJ2-1; 15 bases are shared with TRBD2. This CDR3 has 17 amino acids. CDR1 and CDR2 from the germline V gene are SGHDT and YYEEEE. Germline trimming cut 2 bases from V and 7 bases from J; bases unmatched to any gene: 7. The CDR3 nucleotides read TGTGCCAGCAGCTTCGGGACTAGCGGGAGGTTCTCGAATGAGCAGTTCTTC. Translated: CASSFGTSGRFSNEQFF.

V gene TRBV6-5 combines with J gene TRBJ1-2, with a tentative D call TRBD1 (5 bases). Trimming removed 7 bases from V and 2 bases from J, with 17 bases in between. There are 15 residues in the CDR3. CDR1 MNHEY and CDR2 SVGAGI come from the germline V gene. The CDR3 DNA sequence: TGTGCCAGCACCCTGAGGTGGGGCCTCAACTATGGCTACACCTTC. It encodes CASTLRWGLNYGYTF.

The J gene is TRBJ2-7, the V gene TRBV28; 7 positions agree with TRBD1. V was pared by 4 bases and J by 6 bases, with 6 bases of the junction left unmatched. Germline CDR1 MDHEN, CDR2 SYDVKM. This CDR3 is built from 13 residues. Here the CDR3 DNA reads TGTGCCAGCAGTTCGGGGACAGAGATCGAGCAGTACTTC. Encoded protein: CASSSGTEIEQYF. Based on the CDR3 plus reference TRBV28 and TRBJ2-7, the full variable domain is DVKVTQSSRYLVKRTGEKVFLECVQDMDHENMFWYRQDPGLGLRLIYFSYDVKMKEKGDIPEGYSVSREKKERFSLILESASTNQTSMYLCASSSGTEIEQYFGPGTRLTVT.

This clone was observed a single time. The J gene is TRBJ2-7, the V gene TRBV7-9; either TRBD1 or TRBD2 may fit D (5 bases each). V shed 3 bases and J shed 5 bases, with 8 bases lying between them. In germline, CDR1 is SEHNR, CDR2 FQNEAQ (reference sequence). CDR3 length: 12 amino acids. CDR3 amino acids: CASSLGVNEQYF. The CDR3 DNA sequence: TGTGCCAGCAGCTTGGGGGTCAACGAGCAGTACTTC.

The V gene is TRBV28, the J gene TRBJ1-4; 7 bases are shared with TRBD1. This CDR3 comprises 14 residues. Germline lookup yields CDR1 MDHEN and CDR2 SYDVKM. Germline trimming cut 7 bases from V and 6 bases from J; bases unmatched to any gene: 8. CDR3 protein: CASTLGTAHEKLFF. The CDR3 coding sequence is TGTGCCAGCACCCTCGGGACAGCCCATGAAAAACTGTTTTTT.

The V and J genes are TRBV28 and TRBJ1-1; D gene uncertain. From germline, CDR1 is MDHEN and CDR2 SYDVKM. The CDR3 is 14 amino acids. Trimming pared 5 bases from V and 3 bases from J, leaving 13 bases between. The CDR3 DNA reads TGTGCCAGCAGTCCCAGGTGGGCGGACACTGAAGCTTTCTTT. It is translated as CASSPRWADTEAFF.

The chain is built from TRBV4-1 and TRBJ2-7; D gene uncertain. Germline-derived CDR1 and CDR2 are MGHRA and YSYEKL. This CDR3 region has 14 residues. V lost 4 bases, J lost 3 bases, and 13 bases lay in between. The CDR3 nucleotides are TGCGCCAGCAGCCTAAACACCGCGGACTACGAGCAGTACTTC. Amino acid sequence: CASSLNTADYEQYF.

The table lists this clone with a count of one. CDR3 residues: CASSESLRGDTQYF. The CDR3 DNA sequence: TGCGCCAGCAGTGAGTCCCTGAGGGGAGATACGCAGTATTTT. The chain uses TRBV10-1 and TRBJ2-3; D is perhaps TRBD1 or TRBD2 (5 bases each). Germline CDR1 WNHNN, CDR2 SYGVQD (reference sequence). CDR3 length equals 14 residues. V shed 0 bases and J shed 5 bases, with 9 bases lying between them.